The following is a TCR beta chain sequence with its context. This entry belongs to a study of tumor T cells in aggressive B-cell lymphoma. Sequencing used immunoSEQ multiplex PCR; TCRdb keeps in-frame clones, though not all of them. The top ten clones hold about 3.2% of a sample with 2,000 or so clones, roughly 90% of them seen once. Germline CDR1 is SGHNT and CDR2 is YYREEE (reference sequence). The CDR3 runs to 16 residues. J gave up 1 base and V 5 bases, and 7 bases lay outside the gene matches. Material for sequencing was tumor tissue. V usage is TRBV5-4 and J usage is TRBJ2-1, with TRBD2 identical over 9 bases. This receptor was taken from an adult with diffuse large B cell lymphoma. The CDR3 is CASRRGGQVSYNEQFF. In nucleotides, the CDR3 is TGTGCCAGCAGGCGGGGGGGCCAAGTTTCCTACAATGAGCAGTTCTTC. The complete variable domain, with remaining parts taken from reference TRBV5-4 and TRBJ2-1, reads ETGVTQSPTHLIKTRGQQVTLRCSSQSGHNTVSWYQQALGQGPQFIFQYYREEENGRGNFPPRFSGLQFPNYSSELNVNALELDDSALYLCASRRGGQVSYNEQFFGPGTRLTVL.